This T cell receptor beta chain stems from a study of blood T cell repertoires in COVID-19. Study summary: Sites in the United States, Italy and Spain provided acute and convalescent COVID-19 samples. Nucleic acid was either cDNA or gDNA, and it came from T cells, B-cell-depleted T cells, or PBMCs.

Methods used by the authors: Amplifying reference gene primers gave estimates of nucleated cell counts. Only in-frame clones appear in the TCRdb table, and some are missing; sequencing was by immunoSEQ multiplex PCR. The DNA gave D and trimming, while V, J and clone size come from that table. Found here are around 200,000 clones, about 90% of them singletons; the top ten hold 1.9%. V was pared by 4 bases and J by 0 bases, with 4 bases of the junction left unmatched. The CDR3 is 15 residues long. CDR1 is SGHRS and CDR2 is YFSETQ in the germline V gene. Sequenced material: peripheral blood. V usage is TRBV5-1 and J usage is TRBJ1-5; 7 bases align to TRBD1. The receptor's source is a man aged 35 to 55 with active or convalescent COVID-19. This CDR3 reads CASSETGYSNQPQHF. Here the CDR3 DNA reads TGCGCCAGCAGCGAGACAGGGTATAGCAATCAGCCCCAGCATTTT.